This entry lists 10 T cell receptor beta chains sequenced from one sample in a study of T cell clonality in common variable immunodeficiency. These TCRs' antigens remain unknown. Findings and caveats of the study: Common variable immunodeficiency TCR beta sequences reportedly had fewer deletions and N-nucleotide insertions.

Profiled with immunoSEQ multiplex PCR; TCRdb holds only in-frame clones, not every one. The profile covers about 33,000 clones, none occurring a single time. What was sequenced was peripheral blood mononuclear cells. These receptors were taken from a human donor with common variable immunodeficiency.

On this clone itself: Coverage ceases 3 residues before the CDR3 finishes, and the germline J gene fills in the end. The chain uses TRBV19 and TRBJ2-1; TRBD1 agrees at 7 bases. Per the germline V gene, CDR1 is LNHDA and CDR2 is SQIVND (reference sequence). Trimming at V came to 10 bases and at J to 2 bases, leaving 5 bases not matched to a gene. There are 13 residues in the CDR3. The CDR3 sequence is CATWDRTYNEQFF. Partial CDR3 DNA: TGTGCCACCTGGGACAGAACCTACAATGAG.

The sample holds many counts of this clone. The CDR3 extends 3 residues past the end of the read, so its final part is completed from the germline J gene. The chain is built from TRBV18 and TRBJ1-5, with 9 bases aligning to TRBD1. Trimming removed 6 bases from V and 8 bases from J; junction bases left unmatched: 11. The CDR3 spans 15 residues. Germline V lookup: CDR1 KGHSH, CDR2 LQKENI. CDR3 protein: CASSQDRGHGEPQHF. The sequenced part of the CDR3 DNA is TGTGCCAGCTCGCAGGACAGGGGCCACGGGGAGCCC.

This clone was recorded many times. The CDR3 end is not reached by the read, which stops 3 residues before it; the germline J gene fills it in. The chain joins TRBV6-1 to TRBJ2-5; 12 bases line up with TRBD2. V dropped 4 bases and J dropped 5; count of bases not matched to a gene: 5. Germline V gene sequence: CDR1 MNHNS, CDR2 SASEGT. The CDR3 is 15 residues long. Partial CDR3 DNA: TGTGCCAGCAGTGGCCGACTAGCGGGGGTGGAGACC. Amino acids: CASSGRLAGVET. The entire CDR3 is CASSGRLAGVETQYF.

This clone was detected ten times or more. The chain's CDR3 is CSARAAKGNTGELFF. CDR3 DNA, as far as it was read: TGCAGTGCTAGAGCTGCGAAGGGGAACACCGGGGAG. The J gene is TRBJ2-2, the V gene TRBV20-1; D uncertain. The CDR3 end is not reached by the read, which stops 3 residues before it; the germline J gene fills it in. Germline CDR1 DFQATT, CDR2 SNEGSKA (reference sequence). This CDR3 is 15 amino acids long. V lost 1 base and J lost 1, with 10 bases in between.

This clone was counted between two and nine times. The CDR3 end falls 3 residues outside the read, so it is completed with the germline J gene. The genes are TRBV30 and TRBJ1-2; a possible D gene is TRBD1 (6 bases). Trimming took 7 bases from V and 7 from J, leaving 13 bases between them. The germline CDR1 and CDR2 sequences are GTSNPN and SVGIG (reference sequence). This CDR3 is 11 amino acids long. The CDR3 reads CASRGGSGYTF. The sequenced part of the CDR3 DNA is TGTGCCTCCCGGGGGGGCAGTGGC.

This clone was picked up many times. From the germline J gene comes the end of the CDR3, since the read stops 3 residues before it. This chain joins TRBV13 and TRBJ2-7; TRBD1 agrees at 7 bases. This CDR3 has 14 amino acids. Germline loops: CDR1 PRHDT, CDR2 FYEKMQ (reference sequence). V gave up 7 bases and J gave up 2 bases; unmatched junction bases: 8. The sequenced part of the CDR3 DNA is TGTGCCAGCACCCTACAGGGGAATACCTACGAG. Its protein product is CASTLQGNTYE. The whole CDR3 reads CASTLQGNTYEQYF.

This clone was found a few times. Read coverage stops 3 residues before the CDR3 terminus; the germline J gene supplies the remainder. The V and J genes are TRBV30 and TRBJ2-5, with 9 nucleotides matching TRBD2. CDR1 is GTSNPN, CDR2 SVGIG, per germline (reference sequence). The CDR3 spans 17 residues. V shed 0 bases, J shed 3 bases, and the junction held 11 bases outside the gene matches. CDR3 DNA, as far as it was read: TGTGCCTGGAGTGTTCTTATTGGGGCTAGCGGGGAAGAGACC. Translated: CAWSVLIGASGEET. The CDR3, in full, reads CAWSVLIGASGEETQYF.

As for this clone: The CDR3 extends 3 residues past the end of the read, so its final part is completed from the germline J gene. The rearrangement links TRBV2 to TRBJ1-3, with TRBD1 matching 9 bases. CDR1 and CDR2 (germline): SNHLY, FYNNEI. The V and J ends lost 3 bases and 6 bases, in that order; junction bases with no gene match: 9. The CDR3 sequence is 16 residues long. The CDR3 protein is CASSEIRDRVENTIYF. Partial CDR3 DNA: TGTGCCAGCAGTGAGATCCGGGACAGGGTTGAAAACACC.

As concerns this clone: The read falls 3 residues short of the CDR3 end, and the missing part is taken from the germline J gene. The chain recombines TRBV2 with TRBJ2-1; D is possibly TRBD1 (6 bases). The CDR3 spans 15 residues. Trimming took off 6 bases at V and 5 bases at J, with 17 bases between the two ends. From germline, CDR1 is SNHLY and CDR2 FYNNEI. Partial CDR3 DNA: TGTGCCAGCAGGGGGGACACCCTATCGAACAATGAG. Translated, it gives CASRGDTLSNNE. The CDR3 in full is CASRGDTLSNNEQFF.

This clone was found a few times. With the read ending 3 residues before the CDR3 end, the germline J gene is used to fill in that end. This chain uses TRBV2 with TRBJ2-5; D possibly corresponds to TRBD2 (6 bases). V was shortened by 8 bases and J by 1 base, with 11 bases between the two germline ends. The CDR3 has 13 amino acids. Germline values: CDR1 SNHLY, CDR2 FYNNEI. The CDR3 sequence is CASRLVPQETQYF. The CDR3 DNA, read in part, is TGTGCCAGCCGACTAGTCCCCCAAGAGACC.